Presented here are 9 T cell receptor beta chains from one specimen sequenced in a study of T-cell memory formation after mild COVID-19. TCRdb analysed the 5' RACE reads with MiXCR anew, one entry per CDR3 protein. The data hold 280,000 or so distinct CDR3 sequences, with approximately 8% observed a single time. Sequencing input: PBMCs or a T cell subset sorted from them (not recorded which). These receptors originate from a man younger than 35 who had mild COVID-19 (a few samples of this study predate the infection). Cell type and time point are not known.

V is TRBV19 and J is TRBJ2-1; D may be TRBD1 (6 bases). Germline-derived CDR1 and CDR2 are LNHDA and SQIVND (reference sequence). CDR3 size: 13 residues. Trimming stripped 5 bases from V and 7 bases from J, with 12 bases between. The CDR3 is CASSAQGKNEQFF. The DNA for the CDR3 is TGTGCCAGTAGTGCCCAGGGGAAGAATGAGCAGTTCTTC.

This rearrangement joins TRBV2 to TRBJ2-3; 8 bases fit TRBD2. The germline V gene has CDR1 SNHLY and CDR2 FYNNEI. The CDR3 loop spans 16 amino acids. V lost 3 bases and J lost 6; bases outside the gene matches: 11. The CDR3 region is CASSEGLAGPADTQYF. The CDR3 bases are TGTGCCAGCAGTGAGGGGTTAGCGGGGCCGGCGGATACGCAGTATTTT. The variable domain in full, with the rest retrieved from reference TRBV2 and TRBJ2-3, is EPEVTQTPSHQVTQMGQEVILRCVPISNHLYFYWYRQILGQKVEFLVSFYNNEISEKSEIFDDQFSVERPDGSNFTLKIRSTKLEDSAMYFCASSEGLAGPADTQYFGPGTRLTVL.

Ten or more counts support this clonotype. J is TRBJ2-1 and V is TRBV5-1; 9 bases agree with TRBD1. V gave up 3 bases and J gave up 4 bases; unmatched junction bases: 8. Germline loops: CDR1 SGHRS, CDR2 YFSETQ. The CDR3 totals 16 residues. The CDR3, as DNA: TGCGCCAGCAGCTGGGGTGGGGACAGGGATTACAATGAGCAGTTCTTC. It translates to CASSWGGDRDYNEQFF.

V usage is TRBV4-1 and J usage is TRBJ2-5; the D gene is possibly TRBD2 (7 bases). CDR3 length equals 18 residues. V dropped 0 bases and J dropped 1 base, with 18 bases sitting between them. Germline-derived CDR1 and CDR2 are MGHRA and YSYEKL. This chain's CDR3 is CASSQEGGAYRTQETQYF. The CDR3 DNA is TGCGCCAGCAGCCAAGAGGGGGGGGCCTATCGTACCCAAGAGACCCAGTACTTC.

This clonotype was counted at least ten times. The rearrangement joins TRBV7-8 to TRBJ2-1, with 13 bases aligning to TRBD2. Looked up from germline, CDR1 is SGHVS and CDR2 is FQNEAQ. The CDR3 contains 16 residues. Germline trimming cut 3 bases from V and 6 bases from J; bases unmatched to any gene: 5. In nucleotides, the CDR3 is TGTGCCAGCAGCTTGATACTAGCGGGGGGGCCCAATGAGCAGTTCTTC. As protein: CASSLILAGGPNEQFF. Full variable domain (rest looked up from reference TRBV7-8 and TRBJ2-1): GAGVSQSPRYKVAKRGQDVALRCDPISGHVSLFWYQQALGQGPEFLTYFQNEAQLDKSGLPSDRFFAERPEGSVSTLKIQRTQQEDSAVYLCASSLILAGGPNEQFFGPGTRLTVL.

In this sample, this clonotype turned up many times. CDR3 nucleotide sequence: TGTGCCAGCAGTCAAAGACTAGCGGGGACCGGGGAGCTGTTTTTT. Protein sequence: CASSQRLAGTGELFF. The chain recombines TRBV12-3 or TRBV12-4 with TRBJ2-2; the match to TRBD2 covers 11 bases. V lost 5 bases and J lost 5; bases outside the gene matches: 4. The CDR3 extends over 15 amino acids.

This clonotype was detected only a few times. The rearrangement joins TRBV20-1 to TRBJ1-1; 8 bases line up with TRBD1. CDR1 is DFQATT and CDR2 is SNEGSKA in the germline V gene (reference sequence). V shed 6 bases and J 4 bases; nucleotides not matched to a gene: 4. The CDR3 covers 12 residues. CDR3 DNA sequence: TGCAGTGCCACAGGGGGAAGCACTGAAGCTTTCTTT. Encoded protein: CSATGGSTEAFF.

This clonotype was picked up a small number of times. The CDR3 sequence is CASSLFGSSSGANVLTF. In nucleotides, the CDR3 is TGTGCCAGCAGCTTATTTGGATCGAGCTCTGGGGCCAACGTCCTGACTTTC. The rearrangement joins TRBV7-3 to TRBJ2-6; no definite D call. The V and J ends lost 2 bases and 0 bases respectively, with 11 bases between them. Germline V gene data show CDR1 as SGHTA and CDR2 as FQGTGA. The CDR3 totals 17 residues. Looking up the rest from reference TRBV7-3 and TRBJ2-6 gives the full variable domain: GAGVSQTPSNKVTEKGKYVELRCDPISGHTALYWYRQSLGQGPEFLIYFQGTGAADDSGLPNDRFFAVRPEGSVSTLKIQRTERGDSAVYLCASSLFGSSSGANVLTFGAGSRLTVL.

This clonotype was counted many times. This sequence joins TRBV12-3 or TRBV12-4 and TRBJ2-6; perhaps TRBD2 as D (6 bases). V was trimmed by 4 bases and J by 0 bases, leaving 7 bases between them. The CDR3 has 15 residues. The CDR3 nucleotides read TGTGCCAGCAGTTCGGGGGTCTCTGGGGCCAACGTCCTGACTTTC. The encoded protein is CASSSGVSGANVLTF.